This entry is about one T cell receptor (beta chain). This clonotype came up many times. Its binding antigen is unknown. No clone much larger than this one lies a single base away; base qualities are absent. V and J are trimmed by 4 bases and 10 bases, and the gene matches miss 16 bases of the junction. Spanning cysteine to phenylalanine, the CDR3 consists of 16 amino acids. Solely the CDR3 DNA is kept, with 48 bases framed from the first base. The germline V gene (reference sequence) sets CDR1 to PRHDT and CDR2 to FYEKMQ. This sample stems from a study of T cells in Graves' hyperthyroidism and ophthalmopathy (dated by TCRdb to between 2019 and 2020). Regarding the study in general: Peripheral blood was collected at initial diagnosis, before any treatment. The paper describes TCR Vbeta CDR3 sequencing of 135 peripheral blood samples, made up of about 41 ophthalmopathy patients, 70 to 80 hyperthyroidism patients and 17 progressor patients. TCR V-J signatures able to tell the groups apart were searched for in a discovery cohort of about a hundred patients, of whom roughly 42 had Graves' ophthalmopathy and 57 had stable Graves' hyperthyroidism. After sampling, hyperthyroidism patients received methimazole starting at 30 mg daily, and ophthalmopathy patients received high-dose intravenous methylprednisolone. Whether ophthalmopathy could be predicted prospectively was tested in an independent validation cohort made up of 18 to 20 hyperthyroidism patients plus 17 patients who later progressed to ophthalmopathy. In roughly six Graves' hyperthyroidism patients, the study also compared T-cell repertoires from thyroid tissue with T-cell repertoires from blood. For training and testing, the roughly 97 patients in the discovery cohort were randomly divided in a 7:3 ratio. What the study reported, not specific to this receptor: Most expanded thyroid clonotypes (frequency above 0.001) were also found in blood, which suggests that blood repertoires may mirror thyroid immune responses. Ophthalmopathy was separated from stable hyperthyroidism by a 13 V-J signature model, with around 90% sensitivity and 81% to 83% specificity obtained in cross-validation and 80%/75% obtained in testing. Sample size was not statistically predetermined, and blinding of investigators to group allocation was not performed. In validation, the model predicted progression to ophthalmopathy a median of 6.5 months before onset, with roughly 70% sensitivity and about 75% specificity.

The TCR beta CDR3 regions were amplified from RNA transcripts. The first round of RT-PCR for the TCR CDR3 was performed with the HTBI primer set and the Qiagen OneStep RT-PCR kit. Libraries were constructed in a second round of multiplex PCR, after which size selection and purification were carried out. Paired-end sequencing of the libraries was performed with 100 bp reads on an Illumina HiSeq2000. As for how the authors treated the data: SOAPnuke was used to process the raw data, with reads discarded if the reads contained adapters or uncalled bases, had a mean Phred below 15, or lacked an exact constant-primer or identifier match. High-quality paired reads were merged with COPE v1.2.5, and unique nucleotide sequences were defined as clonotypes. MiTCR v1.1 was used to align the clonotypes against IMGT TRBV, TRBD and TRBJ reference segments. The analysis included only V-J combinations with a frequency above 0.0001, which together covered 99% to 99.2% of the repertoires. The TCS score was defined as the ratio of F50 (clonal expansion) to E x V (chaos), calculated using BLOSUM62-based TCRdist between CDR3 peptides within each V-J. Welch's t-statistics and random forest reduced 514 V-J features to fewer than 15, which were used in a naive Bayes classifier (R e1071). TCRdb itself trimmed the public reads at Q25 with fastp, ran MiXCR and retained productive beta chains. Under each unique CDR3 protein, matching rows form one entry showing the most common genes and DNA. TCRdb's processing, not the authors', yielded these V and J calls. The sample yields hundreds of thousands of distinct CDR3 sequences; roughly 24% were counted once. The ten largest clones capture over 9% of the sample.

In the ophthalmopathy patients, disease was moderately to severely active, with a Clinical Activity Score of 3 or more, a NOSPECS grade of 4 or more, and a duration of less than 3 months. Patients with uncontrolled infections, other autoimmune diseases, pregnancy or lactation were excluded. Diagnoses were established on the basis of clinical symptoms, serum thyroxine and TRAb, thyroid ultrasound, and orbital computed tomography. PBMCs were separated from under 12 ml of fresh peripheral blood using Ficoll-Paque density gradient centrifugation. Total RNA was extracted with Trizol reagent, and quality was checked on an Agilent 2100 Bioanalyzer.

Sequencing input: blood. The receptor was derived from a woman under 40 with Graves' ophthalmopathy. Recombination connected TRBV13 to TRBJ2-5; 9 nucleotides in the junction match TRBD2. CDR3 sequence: CASSSGSGGPALYQYF. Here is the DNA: TGTGCCAGCAGCTCGGGTAGCGGGGGTCCCGCCTTATACCAGTACTTC.